These 18 T cell receptor beta chains were all obtained from the same sample, sequenced in a study of blood T cell repertoires in COVID-19. TCRdb keeps only in-frame clones here, not all; method: immunoSEQ multiplex PCR. The table has about 42,000 clones, about three quarters seen once. The sample was peripheral blood. These receptors were obtained from a woman in her seventies with acute or convalescent COVID-19.

About this clone itself: The same CDR3 arises from other DNA sequences in this sample as well. The chain has TRBV5-1 and TRBJ1-1; 7 bases are shared with TRBD1. In germline, CDR1 is SGHRS, CDR2 YFSETQ. The CDR3 spans 14 residues. Trimming at V came to 0 bases and at J to 4 bases, leaving 3 bases not matched to a gene. DNA for the CDR3: TGCGCCAGCAGCTTGGGACAGGGCGGCACTGAAGCTTTCTTT. It is translated as CASSLGQGGTEAFF.

The rearrangement uses TRBV5-1 and TRBJ1-5; 10 bases fit TRBD1. Germline values: CDR1 SGHRS, CDR2 YFSETQ. Unmatched junction bases numbered 5, after V lost 4 bases and J lost 7 bases. This CDR3 has 14 residues. CDR3 coding DNA: TGCGCCAGCAGCCCGGGGACAGGGGAGCAGCCCCAGCATTTT. Encoded protein: CASSPGTGEQPQHF.

This clone appeared a few times. CDR3 in amino acids: CASSDHNRGHAEQFF. The CDR3, as DNA: TGTGCCAGCAGTGACCACAACAGGGGTCATGCTGAGCAGTTCTTC. The rearrangement links TRBV6-1 to TRBJ2-1; TRBD1 matches 7 bases. CDR3 size: 15 residues. Germline values: CDR1 MNHNS, CDR2 SASEGT. Trimming took 3 bases from V and 9 from J; bases not matched to a gene: 11.

This clone appeared a single time. The chain employs TRBV19 and TRBJ2-7; 9 nucleotides match TRBD1. The CDR3 covers 13 residues. V lost 6 bases, J lost 6 bases, and 6 bases stayed unmatched. CDR1 and CDR2 (germline): LNHDA, SQIVND (reference sequence). The CDR3 DNA reads as TGTGCCAGTAGGGGGACAGGGACGTCCGAGCAGTACTTC. Its translation: CASRGTGTSEQYF. Supplemented by reference TRBV19 and TRBJ2-7, the full variable domain reads DGGITQSPKYLFRKEGQNVTLSCEQNLNHDAMYWYRQDPGQGLRLIYYSQIVNDFQKGDIAEGYSVSREKKESFPLTVTSAQKNPTAFYLCASRGTGTSEQYFGPGTRLTVT.

The rearrangement joins TRBV4-1 to TRBJ1-2; D may be TRBD1 (6 bases). The CDR3 consists of 13 residues. With 4 bases removed from V and 6 bases from J, the gap between germline ends came to 12 bases. Germline CDR1 reads MGHRA; CDR2 reads YSYEKL. The CDR3 sequence is CASSRLTGNGYTF. CDR3 bases: TGCGCCAGCAGCCGCCTAACAGGGAATGGCTACACCTTC.

V usage is TRBV3-1 (or the pseudogene TRBV3-2) and J usage is TRBJ2-3, with D tentatively TRBD2 (6 bases). In germline, CDR1 is LGHDT, CDR2 YNNKEL (reference sequence). This CDR3 comprises 14 residues. V lost 3 bases, J lost 6 bases, and 13 bases lay in between. Written as DNA, the CDR3 is TGTGCCAGCAGCCAGGGACCCCGGGGGGATACGCAGTATTTT. Protein product: CASSQGPRGDTQYF.

This chain uses TRBV3-1 (or the pseudogene TRBV3-2) with TRBJ1-2; TRBD1 matches 9 bases. The CDR3 totals 14 residues. J was trimmed by 4 bases and V by 6 bases; bases with no gene match: 6. Looked up from germline, CDR1 is LGHDT and CDR2 is YNNKEL (reference sequence). CDR3 nucleotides: TGTGCCAGCAGTACCGGGACAGGGTCCTATGGCTACACCTTC. Translated, it gives CASSTGTGSYGYTF.

The gene calls are TRBV2 and TRBJ1-5, with a weak D call TRBD1 (6 bases). This CDR3 comprises 14 residues. Germline-derived CDR1 and CDR2 are SNHLY and FYNNEI. V was trimmed by 6 bases and J by 7 bases, leaving 16 bases between them. The CDR3: CASRGGQWNQPQHF. CDR3 nucleotides: TGTGCCAGCAGGGGGGGGCAGTGGAACCAGCCCCAGCATTTT.

The chain couples TRBV6-2 or TRBV6-3 to TRBJ1-1; 7 bases map to TRBD1. The CDR3 has 14 residues. The germline V gene encodes CDR1 MNHEY and CDR2 SVGEGT. V lost 3 bases to trimming and J lost 4 bases; unmatched junction nucleotides: 5. The CDR3 sequence: CASSYKGATTEAFF. Here the CDR3 DNA reads TGTGCCAGCAGTTATAAGGGGGCTACCACTGAAGCTTTCTTT.

V gene TRBV27 combines with J gene TRBJ1-4; D might be TRBD1 (5 bases). V was pared by 4 bases and J by 8 bases, with 17 bases between. This CDR3 spans 15 amino acids. Germline loops: CDR1 MNHEY, CDR2 SMNVEV (reference sequence). Here the CDR3 reads CASSSLYQGMEKLFF. The CDR3 DNA follows: TGTGCCAGCAGTTCACTATACCAGGGAATGGAAAAACTGTTTTTT.

V gene TRBV18 combines with J gene TRBJ2-3; TRBD2 matches at 8 bases. CDR3 size: 16 residues. CDR1 KGHSH and CDR2 LQKENI come from the germline V gene. After removal of 5 bases from V and 3 bases from J, the junction contained 10 bases not matched to a gene. The CDR3 DNA follows: TGTGCCAGCTCAGCCGGAGGCGGGAGGAGAACAGATACGCAGTATTTT. It codes for CASSAGGGRRTDTQYF.

This chain links TRBV7-2 with TRBJ1-3; TRBD1 agrees at 8 bases. With V trimmed by 5 bases and J by 2 bases, 2 bases remained unmatched. Per the germline V gene, CDR1 is SGHTA and CDR2 is FQGNSA. The CDR3 runs to 14 residues. The CDR3 nucleotides read TGTGCCAGCAGCACACAGGGGGCTGGAAACACCATATATTTT. This translates into CASSTQGAGNTIYF. The whole variable domain, remainder taken from reference TRBV7-2 and TRBJ1-3, is GAGVSQSPSNKVTEKGKDVELRCDPISGHTALYWYRQSLGQGLEFLIYFQGNSAPDKSGLPSDRFSAERTGGSVSTLTIQRTQQEDSAVYLCASSTQGAGNTIYFGEGSWLTVV.

DNA for the CDR3: TGTGCCTGGAGTGGGAAGCCCGGGACAGGGAAGAACGGGAATGAAAAACTGTTTTTT. It specifies CAWSGKPGTGKNGNEKLFF. The V call is TRBV30, the J call TRBJ1-4; 9 bases align to TRBD1. The V gene's germline CDR1 is GTSNPN and CDR2 SVGIG (reference sequence). The CDR3 totals 19 residues. V dropped 1 base and J dropped 5; count of bases not matched to a gene: 17.

The chain joins TRBV6-1 to TRBJ1-2; D unresolved. Germline V gene data show CDR1 as MNHNS and CDR2 as SASEGT. This CDR3 is 14 amino acids long. V lost 1 base, J lost 2 bases, and 8 bases lay in between. The CDR3 nucleotides are TGTGCCAGCAGTGAAGGAGGAGGGAACTATGGCTACACCTTC. Translating it yields CASSEGGGNYGYTF.

This sequence joins TRBV3-1 (or the pseudogene TRBV3-2) and TRBJ1-4, with 9 bases aligning to TRBD1. After removal of 3 bases from V and 7 bases from J, the junction contained 6 bases not matched to a gene. Germline values: CDR1 LGHDT, CDR2 YNNKEL (reference sequence). The CDR3 covers 15 residues. As DNA, the CDR3 is TGTGCCAGCAGCCAGGTGGGGACAGGGATTGAAAAACTGTTTTTT. The encoded protein is CASSQVGTGIEKLFF.

The chain combines TRBV7-2 with TRBJ1-5; 8 bases match TRBD1. After removal of 5 bases from V and 4 bases from J, the junction contained 4 bases not matched to a gene. CDR1 is SGHTA and CDR2 is FQGNSA in the germline V gene. The CDR3 runs to 14 residues. The CDR3 DNA is TGTGCCAGCAGCAAAAACAGGGGGAATCAGCCCCAGCATTTT. The encoded protein is CASSKNRGNQPQHF.

The chain employs TRBV3-1 (or the pseudogene TRBV3-2) and TRBJ2-7; D perhaps matches TRBD2 (7 bases). CDR1 is LGHDT and CDR2 is YNNKEL in the germline V gene (reference sequence). This CDR3 is built from 13 residues. The V and J ends lost 6 bases and 7 bases respectively, with 16 bases between them. CDR3 DNA: TGTGCCAGCAGAGGGGGGGTGACGGAAGAGCAGTACTTC. Amino acid sequence: CASRGGVTEEQYF.

The chain is built from TRBV19 and TRBJ1-4; D is perhaps TRBD1 (6 bases). Germline-derived CDR1 and CDR2 are LNHDA and SQIVND (reference sequence). V dropped 5 bases and J dropped 7 bases, with 14 bases sitting between them. The length of the CDR3 is 14 residues. The CDR3 DNA reads TGTGCCAGTAGTTTCAGGGGCGCAATTGAAAAACTGTTTTTT. As protein: CASSFRGAIEKLFF.